This passage covers 8 T cell receptor beta chains from one sample sequenced in a study of siplizumab effects on memory and regulatory T cells. TCRdb's table, derived via immunoSEQ multiplex PCR, lists solely in-frame clones and lacks some. The table includes over 80,000 clones, roughly 90% detected once. Specimen: Tregs sorted from blood. These receptors all stem from a human donor in good health.

CDR3 in DNA: TGTGCCTCCGGGGGACACATTTCCTCTCAGGAGCTGTTTTTT. This sequence encodes CASGGHISSQELFF. The chain is built from TRBV11-2 and TRBJ2-2, with D perhaps assigned TRBD1 or TRBD2 (6 bases each). Germline CDR1 reads SGHAT; CDR2 reads FQNNGV. With 11 bases removed from V and 10 bases from J, the gap between germline ends came to 23 bases. This CDR3 is built from 14 residues.

This rearrangement joins TRBV4-3 to TRBJ2-7; 8 bases fit TRBD1. This CDR3 has 14 amino acids. The junction had 3 bases not matched to a gene; V was cut back by 4 bases and J by 1 base. Per the germline V gene, CDR1 is LGHNA and CDR2 is YSLEER. The chain's CDR3 is CASSRDRGSYEQYF. CDR3 nucleotide sequence: TGCGCCAGCAGCCGAGACAGGGGTTCCTACGAGCAGTACTTC.

This clone showed up just a few times. The chain combines TRBV9 with TRBJ1-1; D is perhaps TRBD1 (5 bases). The germline CDR1 and CDR2 sequences are SGDLS and YYNGEE. This CDR3 is built from 15 residues. Trimming cost V 2 bases and J 1 base, with 12 bases left between them. CDR3 in amino acids: CASSVLGLPNTEAFF. For the CDR3, the DNA is TGTGCCAGCAGCGTCCTGGGACTCCCGAACACTGAAGCTTTCTTT.

This chain links TRBV19 with TRBJ1-6; TRBD1 might be the D (5 bases). The CDR3 covers 12 residues. V dropped 3 bases and J dropped 9 bases, with 6 bases sitting between them. From germline, CDR1 is LNHDA and CDR2 SQIVND (reference sequence). Written as DNA, the CDR3 is TGTGCCAGTAGTATGGGACCTTCACCCCTCCACTTT. Translation gives CASSMGPSPLHF.

This clone qualifies as medium-sized (0.01 to 0.1%). Other nucleotide sequences from this sample produce the same CDR3. The chain joins TRBV28 to TRBJ2-7; perhaps TRBD2 as D (7 bases). CDR3 length: 13 residues. Trimming left V 3 bases short and J 3 bases short, with 9 bases between. Germline values: CDR1 MDHEN, CDR2 SYDVKM. This CDR3 is CASSLGGLYEQYF. In DNA form, the CDR3 reads TGTGCCAGCAGTTTGGGGGGGCTCTACGAGCAGTACTTC.

This rearrangement joins TRBV10-3 to TRBJ1-2; no firm D call. The CDR3 has 14 amino acids. Germline assignment: CDR1 ENHRY and CDR2 SYGVKD. The V and J ends lost 0 bases and 1 base respectively, with 6 bases between them. In DNA, the CDR3 is TGTGCCATCAGTGAGTCAGGTATTAACTATGGCTACACCTTC. Translating it yields CAISESGINYGYTF.

J is TRBJ2-7 and V is TRBV5-1, with TRBD2 matching 14 bases. Germline V lookup: CDR1 SGHRS, CDR2 YFSETQ. With V trimmed by 1 base and J by 5 bases, 5 bases remained unmatched. The CDR3 is made up of 16 amino acids. The CDR3 DNA reads TGCGCCAGCAGCTTGAGGACTAGCGGGGGGACCCACGAGCAGTACTTC. Its protein is CASSLRTSGGTHEQYF.

The chain combines TRBV5-1 with TRBJ1-1; possibly TRBD1 for D (5 bases). Germline loops: CDR1 SGHRS, CDR2 YFSETQ. Trimming cost V 0 bases and J 1 base, with 10 bases left between them. The CDR3 runs to 15 residues. CDR3 sequence (DNA): TGCGCCAGCAGCTTGGAGGTGACAGCGAACACTGAAGCTTTCTTT. Translated, it gives CASSLEVTANTEAFF.